These 23 T cell receptor beta chains came from one sample sequenced in a study of post-analysis software for immune sequencing data. Researchers reported that TCR beta cDNA libraries carried unique molecular identifiers. TCRdb ran MiXCR on the PCR reads and lists one entry per CDR3 protein. The table records hundreds of thousands of distinct CDR3 sequences, 53% of them present only once. Which antigens these TCRs recognize remains unknown. Broader study findings: Patients used a few TRBV segments, including TRBV5-6, TRBV5-1 and TRBV20-1, more often than controls.

Sequenced input: blood. These receptors all stem from a girl under 18 with multiple sclerosis.

This clonotype showed up just once. This may stem from a read error, because a much larger clone lies one nucleotide away. The rearrangement links TRBV6-4 to TRBJ2-1; TRBD2 agrees at 12 bases. The CDR3 length is 15 residues. Germline assignment: CDR1 MRHNA and CDR2 SNTAGT. For the CDR3, the DNA is TGTGCCGGCAGTGAAACTAGCGGGAGGATCAATGAGCAGTTCTTC. This gives the protein CAGSETSGRINEQFF.

This clonotype has just a few counts. The rearrangement joins TRBV5-1 to TRBJ2-1, with 10 bases that match TRBD2. Trimming at V came to 5 bases and at J to 5 bases, leaving 4 bases not matched to a gene. The CDR3 loop spans 14 amino acids. Looked up from germline, CDR1 is SGHRS and CDR2 is YFSETQ. CDR3 bases: TGCGCCAGCAGAAACAGCGGGAGGGACAATGAGCAGTTCTTC. Its protein product is CASRNSGRDNEQFF.

On this clonotype itself: The junction departs from the called germline gene at one end, perhaps through a read error. The chain is built from TRBV29-1 and TRBJ2-6; a possible D gene is TRBD2 (6 bases). Germline-derived CDR1 and CDR2 are SQVTM and ANQGSEA. The CDR3 is 11 residues long. In nucleotides, the CDR3 is TGCAGCGCTGATGGGGCTAAGGAGGGGTTCTTC. Its protein product is CSADGAKEGFF.

This chain links TRBV9 with TRBJ2-4; D possibly corresponds to TRBD2 (5 bases). Gene TRBJ2-7 matches the end of the DNA better, so the J call may be wrong. The CDR3 runs 11 residues. In germline, CDR1 is SGDLS, CDR2 YYNGEE. The CDR3 sequence is CASSGMGEQYF. In nucleotides, the CDR3 is TGTGCCTCCTCCGGGATGGGCGAGCAGTACTTC.

This clonotype was seen more than once but under ten times. The chain links TRBV7-9 to TRBJ2-1; perhaps TRBD2 as D (7 bases). The ends were cut back, 3 bases at V and 16 bases at J, with 34 bases in the middle. The CDR3 has 18 amino acids. CDR1 and CDR2 (germline): SEHNR, FQNEAQ (reference sequence). The CDR3 DNA is TGTGCCAGCAGCTTTCCCCAACCAAGGGGGGGGACGAACACTGAAGCTTTCTTC. Encoded protein: CASSFPQPRGGTNTEAFF.

This clonotype has a single count. The chain joins TRBV5-1 to TRBJ1-1; the D is unclear. Trimming removed 0 bases from V and 4 bases from J, with 10 bases in between. Looked up from germline, CDR1 is SGHRS and CDR2 is YFSETQ. The CDR3 sequence is 14 residues long. In DNA, the CDR3 is TGCGCCAGCAGCTTGGCCCCCCCTGTCACTGAAGCTTTCTTT. The encoded protein is CASSLAPPVTEAFF.

Worth noting for this clonotype: A junction boundary mismatches the germline segment, possibly from a read error. This chain links TRBV7-7 with TRBJ2-3, with 10 bases that match TRBD2. Germline CDR1 is SSHAT and CDR2 is FNYEAQ (reference sequence). The CDR3 contains 17 residues. The CDR3 protein is CASSKPGLAIDTDTQYF. In nucleotides, the CDR3 is TGCGCTAGCAGCAAACCGGGACTAGCGATTGACACAGATACGCAGTATTTT.

The rearrangement links TRBV29-1 to TRBJ2-5; 10 nucleotides match TRBD2. Per the germline V gene, CDR1 is SQVTM and CDR2 is ANQGSEA. V shed 8 bases, J shed 4 bases, and the junction held 10 bases outside the gene matches. This CDR3 contains 14 residues. The CDR3 loop is CSPRLAGPGETQYF. In nucleotides, the CDR3 is TGCAGCCCGCGACTAGCGGGCCCTGGAGAGACCCAGTACTTC.

This chain connects TRBV9 to TRBJ2-1, with a weak D call TRBD2 (5 bases). This CDR3 has 13 residues. The germline CDR1 and CDR2 sequences are SGDLS and YYNGEE. The V end was cut by 1 base, the J end by 9 bases, with 11 bases between. CDR3 in DNA: TGTGCCAGCAGCGTACGGCTAGCCGTTGAGCAGTTCTTC. Translation: CASSVRLAVEQFF.

Note on this clonotype: One end of the junction does not line up with germline, which may come from a read error. The chain has TRBV5-1 and TRBJ1-2; tentatively, D is TRBD1 (5 bases). The length of the CDR3 is 15 residues. Looked up from germline, CDR1 is SGHRS and CDR2 is YFSETQ. DNA for the CDR3: TGCGCCAGCAGTTTGAGCCAGGGCCCTAACCATGGCTACACCTTC. Translated: CASSLSQGPNHGYTF.

V gene TRBV6-5 combines with J gene TRBJ2-1; D possibly matches TRBD1 or TRBD2 (5 bases each). With the DNA end fitting TRBJ2-7 better, the J assignment may be wrong. This CDR3 region has 15 residues. Germline V gives CDR1 MNHEY, CDR2 SVGAGI. The CDR3 sequence: CASSYGGRGYNEQYF. Here the CDR3 DNA reads TGTGCCAGCAGTTACGGGGGAAGGGGCTACAATGAGCAGTACTTC.

In its sample, this clonotype was seen many times. One end of the junction is discordant with germline, which a read error may explain. The chain has TRBV5-1 and TRBJ2-1; unclear D gene. From germline, CDR1 is SGHRS and CDR2 YFSETQ. The CDR3 is 13 residues long. For the CDR3, the DNA is TGTGCCAGCAGTTTGAGCTCCTACAATGAGCAGTTCTTC. Encoded protein: CASSLSSYNEQFF.

V gene TRBV7-8 combines with J gene TRBJ2-3; TRBD2 aligns across 9 bases. J gave up 7 bases and V 3 bases, and 11 bases lay outside the gene matches. Germline CDR1 reads SGHVS; CDR2 reads FQNEAQ. The CDR3 contains 16 residues. This CDR3 reads CASSLATGTSSNTQYF. The CDR3 DNA reads TGTGCCAGCAGCTTGGCGACCGGGACTAGCTCTAATACGCAGTATTTT.

J is TRBJ2-5 and V is TRBV20-1; 9 bases align to TRBD2. CDR1 and CDR2 (germline): DFQATT, SNEGSKA (reference sequence). The CDR3 runs to 15 residues. Unmatched junction bases numbered 12, after V lost 6 bases and J lost 4 bases. The CDR3 DNA reads TGCAGTGCCCCTCGGCGGGGGGGGTTGACAGAGACCCAGTACTTC. It specifies CSAPRRGGLTETQYF.

This clonotype has only one observation. This sequence joins TRBV12-3 or TRBV12-4 and TRBJ2-5; perhaps TRBD1 as D (5 bases). The J call is uncertain, as TRBJ2-7 better fits the DNA end. CDR3 length: 17 residues. CDR3: CASSQSLTEGGEYEQYF. The CDR3, as DNA: TGTGCCAGCAGCCAATCCTTGACAGAAGGTGGTGAATACGAGCAGTACTTC.

This sequence joins TRBV5-5 and TRBJ2-1; the D is unclear. The end of the DNA aligns better with TRBJ2-7, so the J call may be wrong. Germline V gene lookup returns CDR1 SGHKS and CDR2 YYEKEE (reference sequence). The length of the CDR3 is 14 residues. The CDR3, as DNA: TGTGCCAGCAGCTTGGCGGCCAGCCCCTACGAGCAGTACTTC. Amino acid sequence: CASSLAASPYEQYF.

The chain couples TRBV6-6 to TRBJ2-7; perhaps TRBD2 as D (6 bases). Trimming removed 2 bases from V and 3 bases from J, with 14 bases in between. The CDR3 runs 15 residues. Germline V gene sequence: CDR1 MNHNY, CDR2 SVGAGI (reference sequence). CDR3 nucleotides: TGTGCCAGCAGTTACACTCAGGCCGGGGGCTACGAGCAGTACTTC. The encoded protein is CASSYTQAGGYEQYF.

This clonotype turned up a few times. V usage is TRBV25-1 and J usage is TRBJ1-1; the D gene is possibly TRBD1 (5 bases). Trimming left V 7 bases short and J 0 bases short, with 6 bases between. Looked up from germline, CDR1 is MGHDK and CDR2 is SYGVNS. This CDR3 is built from 12 residues. This chain's CDR3 is CASTTVNTEAFF. The CDR3 nucleotides are TGTGCCAGCACGACAGTGAACACTGAAGCTTTCTTT.

This clonotype has only a few counts. V and J are TRBV29-1 and TRBJ1-2; TRBD1 aligns across 11 bases. CDR1 is SQVTM and CDR2 is ANQGSEA in the germline V gene. The CDR3 is 14 residues long. V lost 3 bases to trimming and J lost 5 bases; unmatched junction nucleotides: 5. This CDR3 reads CSVDGQGARYGYTF. In DNA, the CDR3 is TGCAGCGTTGACGGACAGGGGGCGCGGTATGGCTACACCTTC.

The CDR3 loop reads CASSYNPEQYF. The CDR3 DNA is TGTGCCAGCAGTTACAACCCCGAGCAGTACTTC. The chain is built from TRBV6-1 and TRBJ2-7; no reliable D call. CDR1 and CDR2 (germline): MNHNS, SASEGT. This CDR3 comprises 11 residues. The V gene lost 5 bases and the J gene lost 6 bases, with 8 bases spanning the gap.

The J gene is TRBJ2-3, the V gene TRBV5-1, with 11 bases that match TRBD2. The length of the CDR3 is 17 residues. With V trimmed by 4 bases and J by 2 bases, 9 bases remained unmatched. CDR1 SGHRS and CDR2 YFSETQ come from the germline V gene. The CDR3 sequence is CASSPLLAGASTDTQYF. Here the CDR3 DNA reads TGCGCCAGCAGCCCCTTACTAGCGGGGGCCTCCACAGATACGCAGTATTTT.

This clonotype was observed a few times. This chain joins TRBV6-5 and TRBJ2-4; D gene uncertain. This CDR3 region has 16 residues. The V gene's germline CDR1 is MNHEY and CDR2 SVGAGI. V dropped 3 bases and J dropped 1 base, with 13 bases sitting between them. The chain's CDR3 is CASSYGSGGAKNIQYF. The DNA for the CDR3 is TGTGCCAGCAGTTATGGCTCGGGTGGGGCCAAAAACATTCAGTACTTC.

This clonotype was observed a single time. This chain joins TRBV25-1 and TRBJ2-7, with a tentative D call TRBD2 (6 bases). This CDR3 comprises 15 residues. With 3 bases removed from V and 3 bases from J, the gap between germline ends came to 15 bases. Germline CDR1 and CDR2: MGHDK and SYGVNS. The CDR3, as DNA: TGTGCCAGCAGTGACCCCCTGGGAGGTATCTACGAGCAGTACTTC. It translates to CASSDPLGGIYEQYF.